This TCR beta chain was observed in a study of cytomegalovirus exposure and HLA in healthy donors. Study findings and constraints: The study flagged 150 to 200 TCR beta chains as cytomegalovirus-associated. In a later analysis, V- and J-gene trimming of beta chains associated with a DCLRE1C missense variant, replicated independently.

Unmatched junction bases numbered 7, after V lost 5 bases and J lost 9 bases. Germline CDR1 GTSNPN, CDR2 SVGIG (reference sequence). CDR3 length equals 12 residues. Amplification used 60 Vbeta primers and 13 Jbeta primers. Sequencing was performed with immunoSEQ multiplex PCR; in TCRdb, only in-frame clones are kept and a portion is missing. Of some 120,000 clones listed, roughly four fifths are singletons. Comment on this clone: Its antigen is still unknown.

This clonotype was sampled from a man between 40 and 49 years old in good health and CMV-seronegative. The sample consisted of PBMCs. This sequence joins TRBV30 and TRBJ2-1; 7 bases are shared with TRBD1. Written as DNA, the CDR3 is TGTGCCTGGTCTAGGGGGCTTGGTGAGCAGTTCTTC. Its translation is CAWSRGLGEQFF. The entire variable domain, with the rest obtained from reference TRBV30 and TRBJ2-1, is as follows: SQTIHQWPATLVQPVGSPLSLECTVEGTSNPNLYWYRQAAGRGLQLLFYSVGIGQISSEVPQNLSASRPQDRQFILSSKKLLLSDSGFYLCAWSRGLGEQFFGPGTRLTVL.